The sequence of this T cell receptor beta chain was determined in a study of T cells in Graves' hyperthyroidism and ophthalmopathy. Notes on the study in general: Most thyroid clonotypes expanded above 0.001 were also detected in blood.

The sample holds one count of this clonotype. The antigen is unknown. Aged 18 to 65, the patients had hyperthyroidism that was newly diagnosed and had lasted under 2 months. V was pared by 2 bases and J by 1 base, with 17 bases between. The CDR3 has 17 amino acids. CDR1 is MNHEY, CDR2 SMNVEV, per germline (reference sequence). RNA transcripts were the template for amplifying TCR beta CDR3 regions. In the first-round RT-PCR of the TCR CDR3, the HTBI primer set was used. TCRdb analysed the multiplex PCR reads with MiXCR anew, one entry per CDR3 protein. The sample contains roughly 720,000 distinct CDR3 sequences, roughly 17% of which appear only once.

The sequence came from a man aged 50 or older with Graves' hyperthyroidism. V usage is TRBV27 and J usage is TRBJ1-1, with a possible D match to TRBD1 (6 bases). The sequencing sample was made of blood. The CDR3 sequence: CASSLGRGGVKNTEAFF. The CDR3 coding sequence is TGTGCCAGCAGTTTAGGTAGGGGGGGGGTCAAGAACACTGAAGCTTTCTTT.